Below are 25 T cell receptor beta chains sequenced from a single sample in a study of blood T cell repertoires in COVID-19 (dated by TCRdb to 2020 to 2021). Libraries were constructed by the immunoSEQ multiplex PCR assay. The clones in this table, taken by TCRdb from immuneACCESS, are in-frame only. Not every clone is retained; where verified, under half of the shortfall comes from an unresolved V gene, and the cause of the rest is unknown. For this sample there are approximately 100,000 clones; approximately 82% appear just once. Of the sample, 7% to 9.5% falls within the top ten clones. The specimen was peripheral blood. These receptors came from an elderly woman with active or convalescent COVID-19.

The rearrangement links TRBV7-9 to TRBJ2-3; 9 nucleotides align to TRBD2. The V gene's germline CDR1 is SEHNR and CDR2 FQNEAQ (reference sequence). The CDR3 is 19 amino acids. V dropped 5 bases and J dropped 3; count of bases not matched to a gene: 18. CDR3 amino acids: CASSPYPEAGGPLTDTQYF. In DNA, the CDR3 is TGTGCCAGCAGCCCTTACCCAGAGGCGGGAGGGCCATTAACAGATACGCAGTATTTT.

The CDR3 protein is CATRAGVNTEAFF. The CDR3 bases are TGTGCCACCAGGGCAGGGGTGAACACTGAAGCTTTCTTT. The gene calls are TRBV24-1 and TRBJ1-1, with a possible D match to TRBD1 (6 bases). V gave up 7 bases and J gave up 0 bases, with 8 bases separating them. There are 13 residues in the CDR3. Per germline, CDR1 KGHDR and CDR2 SFDVKD.

Only one count was recorded for this clone. V is TRBV19 and J is TRBJ2-1; 7 bases align to TRBD1. V shed 5 bases and J 10 bases; nucleotides not matched to a gene: 11. The CDR3 totals 14 residues. Germline V gene lookup returns CDR1 LNHDA and CDR2 SQIVND (reference sequence). The CDR3 here is CASSPRTGRGEQFF. CDR3 coding DNA: TGTGCCAGTAGTCCAAGGACAGGTAGGGGCGAGCAGTTCTTC.

The chain carries TRBV5-1 and TRBJ2-1; 9 nucleotides match TRBD1. Germline values: CDR1 SGHRS, CDR2 YFSETQ. The CDR3 is 15 amino acids. Germline trimming cut 4 bases from V and 4 bases from J; bases unmatched to any gene: 6. CDR3 region: CASSQGDRAYNEQFF. CDR3 in DNA: TGCGCCAGCAGCCAAGGGGACAGGGCATACAATGAGCAGTTCTTC.

The chain is built from TRBV4-2 and TRBJ1-5, with D tentatively TRBD1 (5 bases). V was shortened by 1 base and J by 4 bases, with 20 bases between the two germline ends. From germline, CDR1 is LGHNA and CDR2 YNFKEQ. This CDR3 is built from 18 residues. This CDR3 reads CASSQVFGTGGGNQPQHF. The CDR3 nucleotides are TGTGCCAGCAGCCAAGTTTTTGGGACTGGGGGGGGAAATCAGCCCCAGCATTTT.

The chain couples TRBV5-1 to TRBJ2-7; TRBD2 might be the D (6 bases). The CDR3 spans 12 residues. Per the germline V gene, CDR1 is SGHRS and CDR2 is YFSETQ. V gave up 7 bases and J gave up 4 bases, with 12 bases separating them. CDR3 in DNA: TGCGCCAGCCGCGAGGCGGGATACGAGCAGTACTTC. This encodes CASREAGYEQYF. The variable domain in full, completed from reference TRBV5-1 and TRBJ2-7, reads KAGVTQTPRYLIKTRGQQVTLSCSPISGHRSVSWYQQTPGQGLQFLFEYFSETQRNKGNFPGRFSGRQFSNSRSEMNVSTLELGDSALYLCASREAGYEQYFGPGTRLTVT.

The gene calls are TRBV30 and TRBJ1-4; 9 bases are shared with TRBD1. J gave up 6 bases and V 2 bases, and 7 bases lay outside the gene matches. Germline loops: CDR1 GTSNPN, CDR2 SVGIG (reference sequence). CDR3 length: 15 residues. CDR3 region: CAWSKGTGSYEKLFF. The CDR3 DNA reads TGTGCCTGGAGTAAGGGGACAGGGTCGTATGAAAAACTGTTTTTT.

The rearrangement uses TRBV27 and TRBJ2-3, with 7 bases lining up with TRBD2. The CDR3 totals 16 residues. The trim removed 2 bases at V and 11 bases at J, leaving 16 bases unmatched. Germline-derived CDR1 and CDR2 are MNHEY and SMNVEV (reference sequence). The CDR3 region is CASSLTSEVWDYRQYF. The CDR3 DNA sequence: TGTGCCAGCAGTTTAACTAGCGAGGTCTGGGACTATAGGCAGTATTTT.

The chain links TRBV27 to TRBJ2-1, with D possibly matching TRBD2 (5 bases). This CDR3 has 15 residues. Looked up from germline, CDR1 is MNHEY and CDR2 is SMNVEV (reference sequence). V lost 2 bases, J lost 6 bases, and 14 bases lay in between. The CDR3 is CASSLGIAQANEQFF. The CDR3 DNA follows: TGTGCCAGCAGTTTAGGAATAGCGCAGGCCAATGAGCAGTTCTTC.

V gene TRBV7-3 combines with J gene TRBJ1-5; the D is unclear. Trimming shortened V by 2 bases and J by 7 bases, and 9 bases separated the two germline ends. The CDR3 is 13 residues long. CDR1 SGHTA and CDR2 FQGTGA come from the germline V gene. The DNA of the CDR3 is TGTGCCAGCAGCTTACAGGCCGACCAGCCCCAGCATTTT. This codes for CASSLQADQPQHF.

The J gene is TRBJ2-3, the V gene TRBV24-1; perhaps TRBD2 as D (5 bases). Germline values: CDR1 KGHDR, CDR2 SFDVKD. The V and J ends lost 1 base and 6 bases respectively, with 16 bases between them. The CDR3 loop spans 16 amino acids. The CDR3: CATSDFVGGSPDTQYF. Here the CDR3 DNA reads TGTGCCACCAGTGATTTCGTCGGCGGGTCGCCGGATACGCAGTATTTT.

The chain employs TRBV2 and TRBJ2-7; D uncertain. Trimming left V 1 base short and J 5 bases short, with 12 bases between. This CDR3 is 14 amino acids long. Germline V gives CDR1 SNHLY, CDR2 FYNNEI. The CDR3 loop reads CASSEVRSRDEQYF. CDR3 bases: TGTGCCAGCAGTGAAGTTAGGAGTCGGGACGAGCAGTACTTC. The full variable domain, rest sourced from reference TRBV2 and TRBJ2-7, is EPEVTQTPSHQVTQMGQEVILRCVPISNHLYFYWYRQILGQKVEFLVSFYNNEISEKSEIFDDQFSVERPDGSNFTLKIRSTKLEDSAMYFCASSEVRSRDEQYFGPGTRLTVT.

The chain has TRBV2 and TRBJ2-3; the match to TRBD1 covers 8 bases. Losses at the gene ends were 7 bases for V and 2 bases for J; bases not matched to a gene: 8. Germline V gene sequence: CDR1 SNHLY, CDR2 FYNNEI. There are 15 residues in the CDR3. CDR3 sequence reads: CASKETGASTDTQYF. In nucleotides, the CDR3 is TGTGCCAGCAAGGAGACAGGGGCTTCCACAGATACGCAGTATTTT.

This chain's CDR3 is CASSKGRGTYNEQFF. The CDR3 DNA reads as TGTGCCAGCAGCAAGGGTCGCGGGACCTACAATGAGCAGTTCTTC. The chain has TRBV21-1 and TRBJ2-1; no check of the table's D call, TRBD2, against the DNA was made. TRBV21-1 is a known pseudogene. The CDR3 runs 15 residues.

CDR3 coding DNA: TGCGCCAGCAGGGGGACTAGCGGACTCACAGATACGCAGTATTTT. Translation gives CASRGTSGLTDTQYF. The rearrangement uses TRBV5-1 and TRBJ2-3, with 11 bases that match TRBD2. J was trimmed by 2 bases and V by 5 bases; bases with no gene match: 4. The length of the CDR3 is 15 residues. Germline values: CDR1 SGHRS, CDR2 YFSETQ.

This chain uses TRBV29-1 with TRBJ2-1; D may be TRBD2 (6 bases). Trimming left V 7 bases short and J 0 bases short, with 13 bases between. Germline V gene sequence: CDR1 SQVTM, CDR2 ANQGSEA. The CDR3 has 14 residues. The CDR3 region is CSATRGRSYNEQFF. CDR3 bases: TGCAGCGCGACGCGGGGTCGCTCCTACAATGAGCAGTTCTTC.

As regards this clone: Additional DNA sequences in this sample encode the identical CDR3. CDR3 in amino acids: CASSPLAGGNNEQFF. CDR3 DNA: TGTGCCAGCTCTCCGCTAGCGGGAGGGAACAATGAGCAGTTCTTC. The rearrangement links TRBV18 to TRBJ2-1; 12 bases are shared with TRBD2. Germline V CDR1 and CDR2: KGHSH, LQKENI. Unmatched junction bases numbered 5, after V lost 6 bases and J lost 5 bases. CDR3 length: 15 amino acids.

The chain has TRBV5-1 and TRBJ2-5, with 9 bases matching TRBD2. Germline assignment: CDR1 SGHRS and CDR2 YFSETQ. V was clipped by 1 base and J by 1 base; unmatched bases: 5. The CDR3 sequence is 16 residues long. CDR3 loop: CASSLQPSGTQETQYF. CDR3 DNA: TGCGCCAGCAGCTTGCAGCCTAGCGGGACCCAAGAGACCCAGTACTTC.

The rearrangement links TRBV12-3 or TRBV12-4 to TRBJ2-1, with 10 bases identical to TRBD1. V dropped 4 bases and J dropped 6; count of bases not matched to a gene: 0. This CDR3 comprises 13 residues. The DNA of the CDR3 is TGTGCCAGCAGTTGGGACAGGGGCAATGAGCAGTTCTTC. Its translation: CASSWDRGNEQFF.

The J gene is TRBJ2-5, the V gene TRBV5-1, with D unclear. The CDR3 is 15 residues long. Germline values: CDR1 SGHRS, CDR2 YFSETQ. V was shortened by 0 bases and J by 0 bases, with 9 bases between the two germline ends. CDR3 DNA: TGCGCCAGCAGCTTGGCCCCCAGGAACCAAGAGACCCAGTACTTC. Translation: CASSLAPRNQETQYF.

This chain links TRBV4-1 with TRBJ1-1; D might be TRBD1 (6 bases). The CDR3 covers 13 residues. Germline V lookup: CDR1 MGHRA, CDR2 YSYEKL. With 3 bases removed from V and 7 bases from J, the gap between germline ends came to 12 bases. The CDR3 is CASSHFRQDEAFF. Written as DNA, the CDR3 is TGCGCCAGCAGCCATTTCAGACAGGATGAAGCTTTCTTT.

The genes are TRBV10-3 and TRBJ1-1; 8 bases line up with TRBD1. This CDR3 comprises 13 residues. With 10 bases clipped from V and 5 bases from J, the junction kept 9 bases outside the gene matches. Germline loops: CDR1 ENHRY, CDR2 SYGVKD. CDR3 bases: TGTGCCACGACGACAGGGGTGGTTACTGAAGCTTTCTTT. Translation gives CATTTGVVTEAFF.

The V call is TRBV29-1, the J call TRBJ2-2, with 8 nucleotides matching TRBD1. The CDR3 length is 15 residues. The ends lost 7 bases at V and 1 base at J; junction bases unmatched: 8. Germline CDR1 and CDR2: SQVTM and ANQGSEA. The CDR3 reads CSARAGTGNTGELFF. The DNA of the CDR3 is TGCAGCGCCAGAGCCGGGACAGGGAACACCGGGGAGCTGTTTTTT.

The V and J genes are TRBV9 and TRBJ2-3; D is possibly TRBD2 (6 bases). Germline V gives CDR1 SGDLS, CDR2 YYNGEE. Trimming shortened V by 6 bases and J by 2 bases, and 13 bases separated the two germline ends. The CDR3 length is 14 residues. Written as DNA, the CDR3 is TGTGCCAGCAATATTGCGGGGTTCACAGATACGCAGTATTTT. The encoded protein is CASNIAGFTDTQYF.

The V call is TRBV6-5, the J call TRBJ2-5, with 7 bases matching TRBD1. Germline CDR1 MNHEY, CDR2 SVGAGI. J was trimmed by 1 base and V by 5 bases; bases with no gene match: 7. This CDR3 spans 15 amino acids. CDR3 in DNA: TGTGCCAGCAGTCGTGACAGGGTTCCCCAAGAGACCCAGTACTTC. It translates to CASSRDRVPQETQYF.